Here is one T cell receptor (beta chain) with its context. CDR3 length: 14 residues. V gave up 4 bases and J gave up 4 bases; unmatched junction bases: 5. Germline V gene sequence: CDR1 MDHEN, CDR2 SYDVKM. The sample is drawn from a study of blood T cell repertoires in COVID-19. Recruited during active infection, patients (from Seattle) were subsequently followed longitudinally. Generated by immunoSEQ multiplex PCR, the TCRdb table keeps only in-frame clones and is missing some. The sample records about 340,000 clones, about 90% being singletons. The sequencing sample was made of peripheral blood. The sequence was obtained from a woman in her seventies with COVID-19, enrolled during active disease. The rearrangement links TRBV28 to TRBJ1-1; 8 nucleotides line up with TRBD1. CDR3: CASSSTGGRTEAFF. The CDR3, as DNA: TGTGCCAGCAGTTCCACAGGGGGACGCACTGAAGCTTTCTTT. Supplemented by reference TRBV28 and TRBJ1-1, the full variable domain reads DVKVTQSSRYLVKRTGEKVFLECVQDMDHENMFWYRQDPGLGLRLIYFSYDVKMKEKGDIPEGYSVSREKKERFSLILESASTNQTSMYLCASSSTGGRTEAFFGQGTRLTVV.